The sample holds a few counts of the clone carrying this T cell receptor (beta chain). Its specificity is unknown. As for time point: patch test 2, 6 weeks after DPC sensitization. Specified treatment: therapeutic diphenylcyclopropenone sensitization with weekly scalp DPC. TCRdb reprocessed the RACE reads via MiXCR and lists one record per CDR3 protein. This table holds hundreds of thousands of distinct CDR3 sequences, about 6% found once. This specimen comes from a study of human T cells and chemical hapten exposure. The V gene lost 2 bases and the J gene lost 4 bases, with 12 bases spanning the gap. The germline CDR1 and CDR2 sequences are SGDLS and YYNGEE. CDR3 size: 14 residues. Study observations and caveats: Because all patients had alopecia, their immune responses might differ from healthy ones.

Sequenced here: whole blood, sampled in connection with sensitization to the hapten diphenylcyclopropenone (DPC). This sequence was found in a woman in her late teens or twenties with alopecia areata. Some clones in this sample may be carry-over from other donors' samples. This chain joins TRBV9 and TRBJ1-1; D unresolved. CDR3 nucleotides: TGTGCCAGCAGCGTCGACGTAGGAGGCACTGAAGCTTTCTTT. Translation gives CASSVDVGGTEAFF.